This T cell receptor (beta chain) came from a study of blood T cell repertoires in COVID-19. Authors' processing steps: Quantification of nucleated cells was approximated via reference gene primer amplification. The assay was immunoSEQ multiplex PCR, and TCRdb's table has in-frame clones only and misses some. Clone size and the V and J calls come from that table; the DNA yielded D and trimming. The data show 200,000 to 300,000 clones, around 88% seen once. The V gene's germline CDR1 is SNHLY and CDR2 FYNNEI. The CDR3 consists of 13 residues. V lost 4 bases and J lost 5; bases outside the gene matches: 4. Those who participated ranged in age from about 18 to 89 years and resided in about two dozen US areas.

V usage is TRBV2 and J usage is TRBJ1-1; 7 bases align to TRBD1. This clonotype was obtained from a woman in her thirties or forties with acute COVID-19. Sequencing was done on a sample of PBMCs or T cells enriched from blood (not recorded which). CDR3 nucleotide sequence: TGTGCCAGCAGTGCAGGGGGTAAAACTGAAGCTTTCTTT. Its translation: CASSAGGKTEAFF.